This entry features one TCR beta chain sequence. Its antigen is currently not known. Per-base quality was not reported, and no clone a single base away is much larger than it. This entry is derived from a study of OX40 agonist ivuxolimab in advanced cancers. Study-wide context: Ivuxolimab, which targeted the costimulatory receptor OX40 (CD134), was an agonistic, fully human IgG2 monoclonal antibody. Intravenous ivuxolimab was administered to patients every 2 weeks at six dose levels: 0.01, 0.1, 0.3, 1.5, 3 and 10 mg/kg. Of the approximately 50 dose-escalation patients, hepatocellular carcinoma was present in around 20, melanoma in approximately 15, renal cell carcinoma in 9 and head and neck cancer in 9. A male proportion of around 83% and a mean age of approximately 61 years, ranging from 23 to 79, were recorded for the dose-escalation cohort. Prior anti-PD-1, anti-PD-L1 or anti-CTLA-4 therapy was permitted, and checkpoint inhibitors had been received by around 39% of dose-escalation patients. Partial responses occurred in three dose-escalation patients: two with cutaneous melanoma and one with hepatocellular carcinoma. The point of sequencing TCRbeta in the periphery was to test whether ivuxolimab changed TCR sequence diversity and drove clonal T-cell expansion. The paper reports the monotherapy dose-escalation portion (N ≈ 50 patients) of the phase I ivuxolimab trial. Study-wide conclusions, independent of this receptor: At doses of 0.1 to 3.0 mg/kg, clonal expansion of both CD4+ and CD8+ blood T cells was observed from baseline to week 6. The antigen specificity of the peripheral T cells that underwent clonal expansion was not determined. Low levels of normalized T-cell clonal expansion were also seen in some patients who did not respond. In the 0.1-3.0 mg/kg groups, partial responders had among the lowest normalized peripheral clonal expansion, particularly in CD8+ T cells. After ivuxolimab, CD8+ T cells had more expanded clones than CD4+ T cells on average.

A distance of 13 bases separates the germline ends of V and J, which lose 0 bases and 1 base respectively. CDR1 SGHNT and CDR2 YYREEE were looked up in the germline V gene (reference sequence). From cysteine to phenylalanine, the CDR3 is 16 amino acids long. The entry retains the CDR3 DNA only, 48 bases that are in frame from base 1. The trial excluded patients who had a history of autoimmune disease or who were on systemic immunosuppression. Peripheral blood for TCR sequencing was collected from all dose cohorts at baseline, on cycle 4 day 1, and on cycle 7 day 1. Samples were obtained from an open-label, multicenter, first-in-human phase I dose-escalation trial of ivuxolimab. Adults with locally advanced or metastatic melanoma, renal cell, hepatocellular, or head and neck squamous cell carcinoma were enrolled in the trial. Before TCR sequencing, CD4+ and CD8+ T cells were separately sorted from peripheral blood.

Genomic DNA was isolated from the sorted cells so that the TCRbeta CDR3 region could be sequenced. TCRbeta CDR3 regions were sequenced using the immunoSEQ Assay. Here the immuneACCESS table is served through TCRdb, limited to in-frame sequences with V and J called. Missing clones are a known gap in these copies; in checked studies unresolved V genes cover under half, and the rest lacks a known reason. The sample has under 30,000 clones on record, 90% of them singletons. Approximately 25% of the sample belongs to the ten largest clones. The starting material was CD4+ or CD8+ T cells sorted from blood, obtained in a trial of the OX40 agonist ivuxolimab. This TCR came from an adult with an advanced solid tumor such as melanoma, head and neck, liver or kidney cancer. The chain joins TRBV5-4 to TRBJ2-5; 6 matching bases give a weak D call of TRBD1. DNA sequence: TGTGCCAGCAGCTTGGAGGGGGAAATGGGCCAAGAGACCCAGTACTTC. This encodes CASSLEGEMGQETQYF.